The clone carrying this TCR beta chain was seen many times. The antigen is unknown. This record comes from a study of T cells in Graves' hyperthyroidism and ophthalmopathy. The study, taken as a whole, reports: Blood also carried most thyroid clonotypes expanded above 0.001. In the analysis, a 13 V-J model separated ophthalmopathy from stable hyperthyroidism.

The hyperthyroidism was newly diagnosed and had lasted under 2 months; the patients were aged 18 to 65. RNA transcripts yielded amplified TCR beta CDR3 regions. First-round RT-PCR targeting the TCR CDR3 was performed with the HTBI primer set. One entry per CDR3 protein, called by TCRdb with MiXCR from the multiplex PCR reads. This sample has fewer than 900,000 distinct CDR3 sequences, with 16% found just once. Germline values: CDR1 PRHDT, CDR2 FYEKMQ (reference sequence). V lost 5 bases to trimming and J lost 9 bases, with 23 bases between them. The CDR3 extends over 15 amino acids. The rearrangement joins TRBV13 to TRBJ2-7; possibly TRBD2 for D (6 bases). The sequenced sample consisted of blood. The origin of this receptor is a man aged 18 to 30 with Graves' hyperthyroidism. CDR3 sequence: CASSATPSRIGGQYF. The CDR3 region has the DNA TGTGCCAGCAGCGCTACCCCCAGCAGGATCGGGGGGCAGTACTTC.